The 3 T cell receptor beta chains below were found in one sample sequenced in a study of shared clonotypes between healthy human individuals. Method: immunoSEQ multiplex PCR; TCRdb's copy keeps in-frame clones and lacks some. Of about 520,000 clones in the sample, about 78% are singletons; the top ten hold 12%. Sequencing was carried out using PBMCs. The receptor set was obtained from a middle-aged woman in good health. Some clones in this sample may be carry-over from other donors' samples.

V gene TRBV6-5 combines with J gene TRBJ2-7; weak D call: TRBD1 (6 bases). This CDR3 has 14 residues. Trimming cost V 6 bases and J 4 bases, with 16 bases left between them. Germline V CDR1 and CDR2: MNHEY, SVGAGI. The CDR3 DNA follows: TGTGCCAGCAGAGACAGGTGGGGACAATACGAGCAGTACTTC. Amino acid sequence: CASRDRWGQYEQYF.

This clone came up a few times. V and J are TRBV6-6 and TRBJ2-1, with 8 bases aligning to TRBD1. After removal of 4 bases from V and 6 bases from J, the junction contained 5 bases not matched to a gene. This CDR3 is built from 14 residues. Germline values: CDR1 MNHNY, CDR2 SVGAGI (reference sequence). The CDR3 loop is CASSWGQESNEQFF. The DNA of the CDR3 is TGTGCCAGCAGTTGGGGACAGGAAAGCAATGAGCAGTTCTTC.

As regards this clone: Sequence at one end of the junction differs from germline and may be a read error. Other DNA variants within this sample encode the same CDR3. This rearrangement joins TRBV5-4 to TRBJ2-1; 11 bases match TRBD2. Germline lookup yields CDR1 SGHNT and CDR2 YYREEE (reference sequence). CDR3 size: 16 residues. As DNA, the CDR3 is TGCGCCAGCAGCCAAGGACTAGCGGGCTCCTACAATGAGCAGTTCTTC. This translates into CASSQGLAGSYNEQFF.